This T cell receptor beta chain was sequenced in a study of shared clonotypes between healthy human individuals. It was around 320 ng DNA, around 30,000 T cell genomes, that went into each replicate PCR of unsorted PBMC. The method was immunoSEQ multiplex PCR; TCRdb's version includes in-frame clones alone and lacks a portion of them. In the table there are 470,000 or so clones, around 85% of which are singletons. This CDR3 comprises 15 residues. The germline V gene has CDR1 MDHEN and CDR2 SYDVKM. Trimming took 6 bases from V and 4 from J; bases not matched to a gene: 10. This receptor was taken from a middle-aged woman in good health. Some clones in this sample may be carry-over from other donors' samples. V and J are TRBV28 and TRBJ2-5, with 8 bases identical to TRBD2. The sample comprised PBMCs. In DNA, the CDR3 is TGTGCCAGCAGGCCCCCGGGACTAGTCGGAGAGACCCAGTACTTC. This gives the protein CASRPPGLVGETQYF.